Listed here are 10 T cell receptor beta chains from one sample, sequenced in a study of patients and donors after allogeneic stem cell transplantation. TCRdb re-analysed the RT-PCR reads in MiXCR, keeping a single row per CDR3 protein. The sample contains 800,000 to 1,000,000 distinct CDR3 sequences, more than 15% of which appear only once. What was sequenced was blood, either unsorted or a sorted T cell fraction (not recorded which). Receptors originate from a human donor who was either an allogeneic HSCT recipient or a stem cell or donor lymphocyte infusion donor (not recorded which). It is not recorded whose cells these are; they may come from a transplant donor.

The genes are TRBV7-9 and TRBJ2-2; 12 bases are a match to TRBD2. The trim removed 5 bases at V and 9 bases at J, leaving 4 bases unmatched. CDR3 length equals 14 residues. Germline V gene data show CDR1 as SEHNR and CDR2 as FQNEAQ (reference sequence). The CDR3 is CASSRGLAGRELFF. CDR3 DNA sequence: TGTGCCAGCAGCCGTGGACTAGCGGGACGGGAGCTGTTTTTT.

The genes are TRBV20-1 and TRBJ2-1; D may match TRBD1 or TRBD2 (6 bases each). The germline V gene has CDR1 DFQATT and CDR2 SNEGSKA (reference sequence). The CDR3 sequence is 13 residues long. CDR3 region: CSTGASRYDEQFF. The DNA of the CDR3 is TGCAGCACGGGGGCTAGCAGGTACGATGAGCAGTTCTTC.

V gene TRBV12-3 or TRBV12-4 combines with J gene TRBJ2-3; D may be TRBD2 (6 bases). The CDR3 has 16 amino acids. Trimming cost V 3 bases and J 1 base, with 14 bases left between them. CDR3 loop: CASSFGGPRGTDTQYF. As DNA, the CDR3 is TGTGCCAGCAGTTTCGGGGGACCAAGGGGCACAGATACGCAGTATTTT.

The chain carries TRBV23-1 and TRBJ2-5; the D gene is possibly TRBD2 (5 bases). TRBV23-1 belongs to the ORF category, with a function that is uncertain. The V and J ends lost 4 bases and 4 bases respectively, with 13 bases between them. The CDR3 has 14 residues. CDR3 DNA: TGCGCCAGCAGTCGGACCCGGGGTAGAGAGACCCAGTACTTC. This encodes CASSRTRGRETQYF.

This clonotype was seen many times. This rearrangement joins TRBV5-1 to TRBJ2-5, with 10 bases lining up with TRBD1. The length of the CDR3 is 14 residues. The ends lost 3 bases at V and 5 bases at J; junction bases unmatched: 4. Germline-derived CDR1 and CDR2 are SGHRS and YFSETQ. CDR3 region: CASSSSTGGETQYF. As DNA, the CDR3 is TGCGCCAGCAGCTCGTCGACAGGGGGCGAGACCCAGTACTTC.

This clonotype has just a few counts. This chain connects TRBV19 to TRBJ1-6; TRBD1 agrees at 10 bases. Germline CDR1 is LNHDA and CDR2 is SQIVND (reference sequence). The CDR3 spans 15 residues. With 3 bases clipped from V and 9 bases from J, the junction kept 5 bases outside the gene matches. In DNA form, the CDR3 reads TGTGCCAGTAGTATGTCGGACAGGGGGATTTCACCCCTCCACTTT. Protein product: CASSMSDRGISPLHF.

The CDR3 coding sequence is TGCAGTGCAACGACTAGCGGGAGGGCCTACGAGCAGTACTTC. This sequence encodes CSATTSGRAYEQYF. The chain carries TRBV20-1 and TRBJ2-7; 14 bases line up with TRBD2. The length of the CDR3 is 14 residues. Trimming took 6 bases from V and 2 from J; bases not matched to a gene: 3. Germline V gene data show CDR1 as DFQATT and CDR2 as SNEGSKA (reference sequence).

The J gene is TRBJ2-3, the V gene TRBV21-1; the DNA was not used to check the table's D call, TRBD2. TRBV21-1 is given as a pseudogene. This CDR3 comprises 17 residues. The chain's CDR3 is CASSKVNSGVPPDTQYF. As DNA, the CDR3 is TGTGCCAGCAGCAAAGTCAATAGCGGGGTCCCCCCGGATACGCAGTATTTT.

This chain connects TRBV4-1 to TRBJ2-1, with TRBD2 matching over 8 bases. Germline V gene data show CDR1 as MGHRA and CDR2 as YSYEKL. Germline trimming cut 4 bases from V and 10 bases from J; bases unmatched to any gene: 12. This CDR3 contains 15 residues. The CDR3 DNA is TGCGCCAGCAGCCCCGAGCCAGCGGGAGTTACCGAGCAGTTCTTC. This codes for CASSPEPAGVTEQFF.

This clonotype has only a few counts. The junction differs from germline at one of its ends, possibly a read error. This sequence joins TRBV12-3 or TRBV12-4 and TRBJ2-7, with TRBD2 as a possible D gene (5 bases). CDR3 length: 12 amino acids. CDR3 in DNA: TGTGCCAGCAGTTTCAAGAAGGAGCGGCCGCACTTC. Translation: CASSFKKERPHF.